Sequencing of this TCR beta chain was carried out in a study of T-cell memory formation after mild COVID-19. Whole-study results and caveats: Some clones that responded were present in memory (sampled pre-infection), which suggests cross-reactive memory joined.

This CDR3 has 13 amino acids. Germline V gene data show CDR1 as SGHRS and CDR2 as YFSETQ. V lost 2 bases and J 4 bases, leaving 9 bases between the germline ends. Constant-segment primers were used for 5'RACE, and the resulting TCR alpha and TCR beta cDNA libraries carried sample barcodes and UMIs. A single record per CDR3 protein comes from TCRdb applying MiXCR to the 5' RACE reads. Found here are 100,000 to 150,000 distinct CDR3 sequences, over 15% of them singletons; the top ten hold about 5%. This clonotype came up a few times. What it recognizes is unknown. This TCR derives from a young man who had mild COVID-19 (a few samples of this study predate the infection). Cell type and time point are not known. Sequencing was carried out using PBMCs or a T cell subset sorted from them (not recorded which). The chain combines TRBV5-1 with TRBJ1-2; D remains unclear. The CDR3 DNA reads TGCGCCAGCAGCTTCCCCGATAGCTATGGCTACACCTTC. Protein sequence: CASSFPDSYGYTF.